The 20 T cell receptor beta chains below come from one sample, sequenced in a study of cytomegalovirus exposure and HLA in healthy donors. Amplification used 60 Vbeta primers and 13 Jbeta primers. Repertoires were generated with immunoSEQ multiplex PCR, while TCRdb's copy carries only in-frame clones and drops some. This table has roughly 280,000 clones, roughly two thirds appearing once. The sample comprised PBMCs. These receptors came from a female donor in good health and CMV-seronegative.

This clone was seen a few times. V usage is TRBV2 and J usage is TRBJ2-7, with 7 bases aligning to TRBD1. Germline loops: CDR1 SNHLY, CDR2 FYNNEI. With 3 bases clipped from V and 0 bases from J, the junction kept 5 bases outside the gene matches. The CDR3 extends over 15 amino acids. CDR3 protein: CASSDYRGSSYEQYF. The CDR3 nucleotides read TGTGCCAGCAGTGATTACAGGGGCAGCTCCTACGAGCAGTACTTC. Using reference TRBV2 and TRBJ2-7 for the parts outside the CDR3, the full variable domain is EPEVTQTPSHQVTQMGQEVILRCVPISNHLYFYWYRQILGQKVEFLVSFYNNEISEKSEIFDDQFSVERPDGSNFTLKIRSTKLEDSAMYFCASSDYRGSSYEQYFGPGTRLTVT.

The gene calls are TRBV9 and TRBJ2-3; 11 bases match TRBD2. The germline gives CDR1 SGDLS, CDR2 YYNGEE. The CDR3 runs 16 residues. V lost 0 bases to trimming and J lost 4 bases; unmatched junction nucleotides: 4. CDR3: CASSVASGRSPDTQYF. In DNA, the CDR3 is TGTGCCAGCAGCGTAGCTAGCGGGAGGAGCCCAGATACGCAGTATTTT.

The J gene is TRBJ1-1, the V gene TRBV14; TRBD1 might be the D (6 bases). This CDR3 has 15 residues. Trimming cost V 0 bases and J 4 bases, with 12 bases left between them. Looked up from germline, CDR1 is SGHDN and CDR2 is FVKESK. This CDR3 is CASSQDEGVITEAFF. CDR3 nucleotide sequence: TGTGCCAGCAGCCAAGACGAGGGGGTGATCACTGAAGCTTTCTTT.

The rearrangement links TRBV2 to TRBJ2-1; D is unclear. The germline CDR1 and CDR2 sequences are SNHLY and FYNNEI. This CDR3 comprises 13 residues. V was pared by 5 bases and J by 9 bases, with 14 bases between. The CDR3 region is CASSSVPRGEQFF. CDR3 DNA sequence: TGTGCCAGCAGTTCAGTCCCTAGAGGTGAGCAGTTCTTC.

This sequence joins TRBV5-4 and TRBJ2-5; 12 bases agree with TRBD2. The closer fit of TRBJ2-7 to the DNA end suggests the J call may be wrong. This CDR3 spans 15 amino acids. The germline gives CDR1 SGHNT, CDR2 YYREEE (reference sequence). The DNA of the CDR3 is TGTGCCAGCAGCTTGGGGACTAGCGGGAACTACGAGCAGTACTTC. It specifies CASSLGTSGNYEQYF.

The chain combines TRBV19 with TRBJ2-1, with 7 bases matching TRBD2. Looked up from germline, CDR1 is LNHDA and CDR2 is SQIVND (reference sequence). The CDR3 runs 18 residues. Trimming took 7 bases from V and 0 from J; bases not matched to a gene: 15. Here the CDR3 reads CASNGAGDFRSSYNEQFF. CDR3 DNA sequence: TGTGCCAGTAATGGCGCGGGGGACTTCCGAAGCTCCTACAATGAGCAGTTCTTC.

The chain joins TRBV5-3 to TRBJ1-2; D possibly corresponds to TRBD1 (6 bases). TRBV5-3 qualifies as an ORF whose function is uncertain. Trimming pared 3 bases from V and 0 bases from J, leaving 12 bases between. The CDR3 has 15 residues. CDR3 sequence: CARSYTGQPNYGYTF. In DNA form, the CDR3 reads TGTGCCAGAAGCTACACCGGACAGCCTAACTATGGCTACACCTTC.

This clone was found a few times. The V and J genes are TRBV5-4 and TRBJ1-1; 9 bases line up with TRBD1. Germline CDR1 SGHNT, CDR2 YYREEE (reference sequence). This CDR3 has 13 residues. V gave up 5 bases and J gave up 1 base; unmatched junction bases: 0. The CDR3 DNA is TGTGCCAGCAGGGGACAGGGGAACACTGAAGCTTTCTTT. Translating it yields CASRGQGNTEAFF.

This chain uses TRBV19 with TRBJ1-1, with D uncertain. With 6 bases removed from V and 8 bases from J, the gap between germline ends came to 16 bases. The CDR3 has 13 residues. Germline assignment: CDR1 LNHDA and CDR2 SQIVND (reference sequence). The CDR3 here is CASRGWSPWEAFF. Written as DNA, the CDR3 is TGTGCCAGTAGAGGTTGGAGTCCGTGGGAAGCTTTCTTT.

The gene calls are TRBV5-1 and TRBJ1-5; D unresolved. The CDR3 contains 15 residues. The germline V gene encodes CDR1 SGHRS and CDR2 YFSETQ. The V end lost 0 bases, the J end lost 7 bases, and 14 bases lay between the germline ends. Here the CDR3 reads CASSLAWEGGQPQHF. CDR3 DNA: TGCGCCAGCAGCTTGGCCTGGGAGGGCGGCCAGCCCCAGCATTTT.

The chain recombines TRBV28 with TRBJ1-2; 7 bases line up with TRBD1. The CDR3 loop spans 15 amino acids. Germline assignment: CDR1 MDHEN and CDR2 SYDVKM. Trimming removed 6 bases from V and 3 bases from J; junction bases left unmatched: 10. The CDR3 region is CASSFGQASYYGYTF. CDR3 DNA sequence: TGTGCCAGCAGCTTCGGACAGGCGTCATACTATGGCTACACCTTC.

This clone showed up just a few times. The chain recombines TRBV5-1 with TRBJ2-2; the match to TRBD1 covers 8 bases. V trimming: 0 bases; J trimming: 1 base; junction bases outside the gene matches: 2. This CDR3 comprises 16 residues. The germline CDR1 and CDR2 sequences are SGHRS and YFSETQ. The CDR3 loop reads CASSLGQGRNTGELFF. CDR3 nucleotide sequence: TGCGCCAGCAGCTTGGGACAGGGGCGGAACACCGGGGAGCTGTTTTTT.

The V and J genes are TRBV25-1 and TRBJ2-1; a possible D gene is TRBD1 (5 bases). The V end lost 2 bases, the J end lost 0 bases, and 8 bases lay between the germline ends. Germline lookup yields CDR1 MGHDK and CDR2 SYGVNS. CDR3 size: 15 residues. The CDR3 region has the DNA TGTGCCAGCAGTGAACGACAGAGCTCCTACAATGAGCAGTTCTTC. Translated: CASSERQSSYNEQFF.

The rearrangement links TRBV9 to TRBJ2-1, with TRBD2 matching over 7 bases. V was clipped by 4 bases and J by 7 bases; unmatched bases: 11. Looked up from germline, CDR1 is SGDLS and CDR2 is YYNGEE. The CDR3 is made up of 15 amino acids. In DNA, the CDR3 is TGTGCCAGCAGCCTTCAGGTTCTAGCGGTGAATGAGCAGTTCTTC. This gives the protein CASSLQVLAVNEQFF.

The chain joins TRBV27 to TRBJ2-1; TRBD2 matches at 9 bases. Losses at the gene ends were 2 bases for V and 6 bases for J; bases not matched to a gene: 5. Germline assignment: CDR1 MNHEY and CDR2 SMNVEV (reference sequence). The CDR3 extends over 15 amino acids. CDR3 amino acids: CASSLAGGPFNEQFF. For the CDR3, the DNA is TGTGCCAGCAGTTTAGCGGGAGGGCCTTTCAATGAGCAGTTCTTC.

The chain recombines TRBV5-1 with TRBJ2-7; possible D gene TRBD2, 5 bases. V lost 6 bases and J lost 2, with 12 bases in between. The CDR3 sequence is 13 residues long. Germline CDR1 reads SGHRS; CDR2 reads YFSETQ. CDR3 protein: CASKRGITYEQYF. CDR3 bases: TGCGCCAGCAAGAGAGGGATCACCTACGAGCAGTACTTC.

This chain connects TRBV19 to TRBJ2-1; D gene unclear. V dropped 4 bases and J dropped 4 bases, with 11 bases sitting between them. The germline V gene encodes CDR1 LNHDA and CDR2 SQIVND (reference sequence). This CDR3 contains 14 residues. Written as DNA, the CDR3 is TGTGCCAGTAGTACCTCACACGCATACAATGAGCAGTTCTTC. It yields the protein CASSTSHAYNEQFF. The variable domain in full, completed from reference TRBV19 and TRBJ2-1, reads DGGITQSPKYLFRKEGQNVTLSCEQNLNHDAMYWYRQDPGQGLRLIYYSQIVNDFQKGDIAEGYSVSREKKESFPLTVTSAQKNPTAFYLCASSTSHAYNEQFFGPGTRLTVL.

The CDR3 loop reads CASSWGAGELFF. CDR3 sequence (DNA): TGTGCCAGCAGCTGGGGAGCCGGGGAGCTGTTTTTT. This chain joins TRBV7-2 and TRBJ2-2; D perhaps matches TRBD2 (5 bases). The CDR3 runs to 12 residues. The germline gives CDR1 SGHTA, CDR2 FQGNSA. The V end lost 4 bases, the J end lost 6 bases, and 6 bases lay between the germline ends.

This clone has a handful of counts. The chain employs TRBV7-9 and TRBJ2-1; no clear D. The CDR3 extends over 15 amino acids. Germline CDR1 and CDR2: SEHNR and FQNEAQ (reference sequence). V lost 2 bases, J lost 0 bases, and 8 bases lay in between. The CDR3 loop reads CASSLTLRSYNEQFF. The CDR3 DNA follows: TGTGCCAGCAGCTTAACTCTCCGCTCCTACAATGAGCAGTTCTTC. Full variable domain (outside the CDR3, taken from reference TRBV7-9 and TRBJ2-1): DTGVSQNPRHKITKRGQNVTFRCDPISEHNRLYWYRQTLGQGPEFLTYFQNEAQLEKSRLLSDRFSAERPKGSFSTLEIQRTEQGDSAMYLCASSLTLRSYNEQFFGPGTRLTVL.

This chain uses TRBV4-1 with TRBJ1-4; TRBD1 matches 8 bases. The germline V gene encodes CDR1 MGHRA and CDR2 YSYEKL. CDR3 length equals 17 residues. Trimming removed 0 bases from V and 10 bases from J; junction bases left unmatched: 13. This chain's CDR3 is CASSQDFVGQALAKLFF. DNA for the CDR3: TGCGCCAGCAGCCAAGATTTCGTGGGACAGGCACTTGCAAAACTGTTTTTT.